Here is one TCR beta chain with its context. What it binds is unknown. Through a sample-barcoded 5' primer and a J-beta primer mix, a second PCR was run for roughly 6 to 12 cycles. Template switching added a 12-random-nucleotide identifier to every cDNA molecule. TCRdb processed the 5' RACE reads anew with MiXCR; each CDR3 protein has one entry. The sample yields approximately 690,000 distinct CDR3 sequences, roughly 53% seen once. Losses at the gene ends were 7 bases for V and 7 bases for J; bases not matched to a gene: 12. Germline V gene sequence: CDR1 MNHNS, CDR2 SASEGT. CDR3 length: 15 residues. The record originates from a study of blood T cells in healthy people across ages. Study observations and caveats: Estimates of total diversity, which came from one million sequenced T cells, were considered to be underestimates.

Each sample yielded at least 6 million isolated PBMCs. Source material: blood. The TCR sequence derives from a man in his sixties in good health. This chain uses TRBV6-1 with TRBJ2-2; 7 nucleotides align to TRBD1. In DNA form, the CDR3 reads TGTGCCAGCACTCCGCGACAGGGTAGTATCGGGGAGCTGTTTTTT. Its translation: CASTPRQGSIGELFF.